This T cell receptor beta chain was sequenced during a study of T cell responses to AZD1222 COVID-19 vaccine. Study results and caveats: Nearly half of spike-specific TCRs reportedly go after variant regions that carry no mutations.

The data were produced by immunoSEQ multiplex PCR, yet TCRdb's version contains in-frame clones alone and is incomplete. The data hold under 200,000 clones, with around nine tenths observed a single time. Losses at the gene ends were 5 bases for V and 5 bases for J; bases not matched to a gene: 9. Germline V lookup: CDR1 LNHDA, CDR2 SQIVND (reference sequence). This CDR3 spans 16 amino acids. A remark on this clone: The antigen is undetermined.

This receptor was identified in an adult in good health. The gene calls are TRBV19 and TRBJ2-3; 11 bases fit TRBD2. The sample consisted of peripheral blood, taken on day 0 of AZD1222 vaccination. The CDR3 region is CASSYLLAGVGDTQYF. CDR3 nucleotide sequence: TGTGCCAGTAGTTACTTACTAGCGGGGGTAGGAGATACGCAGTATTTT. The full variable domain, completed using reference TRBV19 and TRBJ2-3, is DGGITQSPKYLFRKEGQNVTLSCEQNLNHDAMYWYRQDPGQGLRLIYYSQIVNDFQKGDIAEGYSVSREKKESFPLTVTSAQKNPTAFYLCASSYLLAGVGDTQYFGPGTRLTVL.